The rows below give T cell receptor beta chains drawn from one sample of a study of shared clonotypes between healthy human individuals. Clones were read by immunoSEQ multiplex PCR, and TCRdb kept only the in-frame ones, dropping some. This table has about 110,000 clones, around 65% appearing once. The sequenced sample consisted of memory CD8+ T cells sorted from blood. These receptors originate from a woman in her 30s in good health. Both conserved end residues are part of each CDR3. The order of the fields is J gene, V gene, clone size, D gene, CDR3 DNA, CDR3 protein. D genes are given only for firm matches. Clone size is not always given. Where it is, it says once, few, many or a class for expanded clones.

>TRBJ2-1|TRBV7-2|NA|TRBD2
TGTGCCAGCAGCACAAGGACTAGCTATAATGAGCAGTTCTTC
CASSTRTSYNEQFF
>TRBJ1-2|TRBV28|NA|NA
TGTGCCAGCAGTTTAGCGTCAATTCGAGGACAGCTTAACTATGGCTACACCTTC
CASSLASIRGQLNYGYTF
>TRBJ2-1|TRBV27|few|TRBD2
TGTGCCAGCAGTGGGGGAGGGGCCCATGAGCAGTTCTTC
CASSGGGAHEQFF
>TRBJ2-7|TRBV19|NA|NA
TGTGCCAGTAGTCCCCACGGGGCAGGCGAGCAGTACTTC
CASSPHGAGEQYF
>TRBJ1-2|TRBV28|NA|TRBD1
TGTGCCAGCACAAGAGTGGGGACAGGGGCTAACTATGGCTACACCTTC
CASTRVGTGANYGYTF
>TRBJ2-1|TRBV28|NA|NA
TGTGCCAGCAGTTCACCGGATGAGCAGTTCTTC
CASSSPDEQFF
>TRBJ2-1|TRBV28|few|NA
TGTGCCAGCACTACTTACAATGAGCAGTTCTTC
CASTTYNEQFF
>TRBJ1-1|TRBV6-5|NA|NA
TGTGCCAGCAGTTACTCACCCGGGCGCACTGAAGCTTTCTTT
CASSYSPGRTEAFF
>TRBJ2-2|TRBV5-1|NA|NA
TGCGCCAGCAAAGTCCAGGGGAACACCGGGGAGCTGTTTTTT
CASKVQGNTGELFF
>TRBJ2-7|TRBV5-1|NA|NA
TGCGCCAGCAGCTTGGATATGGGGTACGAGCAGTACTTC
CASSLDMGYEQYF
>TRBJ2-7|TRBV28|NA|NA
TGTGCCAGCAGTGTCAGGGTCCTCTCCTACGAGCAGTACTTC
CASSVRVLSYEQYF
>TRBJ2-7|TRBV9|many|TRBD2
TGTGCCAGCAGCGTAGGGGCGGGACTAGCGAGGTACGAGCAGTACTTC
CASSVGAGLARYEQYF
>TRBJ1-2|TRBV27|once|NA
TGTGCCAGCAGTCCCTTTGAGGCAGGGGTGTGGTACTATGGCTACACCTTC
CASSPFEAGVWYYGYTF
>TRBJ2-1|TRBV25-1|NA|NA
TGTGCCAGCACCGCAGAACAGGCCAATGAGCAGTTCTTC
CASTAEQANEQFF
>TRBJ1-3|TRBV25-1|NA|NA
TGTGCCAGCAGTGCATCCATCTCCCGGGACTCTGGAAACACCATATATTTT
CASSASISRDSGNTIYF
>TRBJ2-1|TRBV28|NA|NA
TGTGCCAGCTCGACACAGGGACGGAGCTCCTACAATGAGCAGTTCTTC
CASSTQGRSSYNEQFF
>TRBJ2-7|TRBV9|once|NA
TGTGCCAGCAGCCCCTCTGACAGGTCCCACGAGCAGTACTTC
CASSPSDRSHEQYF
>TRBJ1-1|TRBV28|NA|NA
TGTGCCAGCGGGCCTGACGGCACTGAAGCTTTCTTT
CASGPDGTEAFF
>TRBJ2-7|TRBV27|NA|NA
TGTGCCAGCCCTAGCGGGACAGGGACCTACGAGCAGTACTTC
CASPSGTGTYEQYF
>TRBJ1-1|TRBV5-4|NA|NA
TGTGCCAGCAGCTTGAGAGGGGTGAACACTGAAGCTTTCTTT
CASSLRGVNTEAFF
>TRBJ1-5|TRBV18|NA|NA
TGTGCCAGCTCACCACCGATAGGGGATCAGCCCCAGCATTTT
CASSPPIGDQPQHF
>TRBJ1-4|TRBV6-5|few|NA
TGTGCCAGCACCTCGACGGCAACTAATGAAAAACTGTTTTTT
CASTSTATNEKLFF
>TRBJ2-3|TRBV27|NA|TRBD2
TGTGCCAGCAGTTTTCCGACTAGCGGGGGCACAGATACGCAGTATTTT
CASSFPTSGGTDTQYF
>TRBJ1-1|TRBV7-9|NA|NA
TGTGCCAGCAGCTCGGACGGCCCTAACCTCAACACTGAAGCTTTCTTT
CASSSDGPNLNTEAFF
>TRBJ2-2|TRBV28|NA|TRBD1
TGTGCCAGCAGTTTTGTTCAGGGGGCCACCGGGGAGCTGTTTTTT
CASSFVQGATGELFF
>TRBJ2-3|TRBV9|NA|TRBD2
TGTGCCAGCAGCCCAGGGACTAGCGGGAGCACAGATACGCAGTATTTT
CASSPGTSGSTDTQYF
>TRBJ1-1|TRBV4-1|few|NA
TGCGCCAGCAGCCAAGCGGGGGGGTCCACTGAAGCTTTCTTT
CASSQAGGSTEAFF
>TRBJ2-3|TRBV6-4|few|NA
TGTGCCAGCAGTGACTCACGTGGCGGAGGGGCAGATACGCAGTATTTT
CASSDSRGGGADTQYF
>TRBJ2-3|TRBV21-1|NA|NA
TGTGCCAGCAGCCCTCTGGGAGGGGGACTAGCGGGAGGGCACAACACAGATACGCAGTATTTT
CASSPLGGGLAGGHNTDTQYF
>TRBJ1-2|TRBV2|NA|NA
TGTGCCAGCAGTGAAGGGTTGGGACGGCCTCGATGGCCGCGTGGCTACACCTTC
CASSEGLGRPRWPRGYTF
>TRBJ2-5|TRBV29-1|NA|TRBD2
TGCAGCGGCCGGGGAGTGAGACTAGCGGGAGGACCGTACCAAGAGACCCAGTACTTC
CSGRGVRLAGGPYQETQYF
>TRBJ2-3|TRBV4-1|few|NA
TGCGCCAGCAGCCAAGATTGGTCCCTCGGGAGCACAGATACGCAGTATTTT
CASSQDWSLGSTDTQYF
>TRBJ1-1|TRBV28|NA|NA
TGTGCCAGCAAATCTACCCTCCGGGGCCATGCTGAAGCTTTCTTT
CASKSTLRGHAEAFF
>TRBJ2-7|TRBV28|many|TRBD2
TGTGCCAGCAGCCAATGGACTAGCGGGAGCAACGAGCAGTACTTC
CASSQWTSGSNEQYF
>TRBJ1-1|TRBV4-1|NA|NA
TGCGCCAGCAGCCAAGCCAGGGACACTGAAGCTTTCTTT
CASSQARDTEAFF
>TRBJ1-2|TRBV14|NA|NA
TGTGCCAGCAGCCCTTATGGCTACACCTTC
CASSPYGYTF
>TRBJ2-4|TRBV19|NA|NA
TGTGCCAGTAGTATTGGGGGAGCCAAAAACATTCAGTACTTC
CASSIGGAKNIQYF
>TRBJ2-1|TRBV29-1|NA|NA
TGCAGCGTCGACTCTAGCGCCAACAACTACAACAATGAGCAGTTCTTC
CSVDSSANNYNNEQFF
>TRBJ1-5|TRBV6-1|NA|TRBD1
TGTGCCAGCAGTGACTCGACAGGGGGCAATCAGCCCCAGCATTTT
CASSDSTGGNQPQHF
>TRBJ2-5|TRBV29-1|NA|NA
TGCAGCGTTGAAAAACCTCTTGACAGGCCCGGCGGGGGAGAGACCCAGTACTTC
CSVEKPLDRPGGGETQYF
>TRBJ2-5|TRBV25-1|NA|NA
TGTGCCAGCAGTGCTCAGACCGAGGGGGAGACCCAGTACTTC
CASSAQTEGETQYF
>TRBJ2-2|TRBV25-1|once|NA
TGTGCCAGCAGTGGTCCACATGACACCGGGGAGCTGTTTTTT
CASSGPHDTGELFF